The 21 T cell receptor beta chains presented below share a single source sample, sequenced in a study of shared clonotypes between healthy human individuals. Produced via immunoSEQ multiplex PCR; TCRdb's table is partial and in-frame only. The repertoire holds millions of clones, with 93% as singletons. The sample was naive CD4+ T cells from PBMCs. The sample's subset: CD45RA+ positively selected. Receptor source: a man aged 18 to 30 in good health. Some clones in this sample may be carry-over from other donors' samples.

The chain is built from TRBV5-3 and TRBJ1-5; 8 bases match TRBD1. TRBV5-3 is an ORF, and what it does is uncertain. Trimming at V came to 4 bases and at J to 2 bases, leaving 20 bases not matched to a gene. The CDR3 loop spans 20 amino acids. CDR3 region: CARSRISFLGQGDGNQPQHF. The CDR3, as DNA: TGTGCCAGAAGCCGGATATCATTCCTCGGACAGGGCGATGGCAATCAGCCCCAGCATTTT.

Concerning this clone: The sample carries other DNA sequences with the same CDR3. The V call is TRBV28, the J call TRBJ2-7; a possible D gene is TRBD2 (5 bases). From germline, CDR1 is MDHEN and CDR2 SYDVKM. This CDR3 region has 12 residues. The ends were cut back, 6 bases at V and 4 bases at J, with 10 bases in the middle. CDR3 bases: TGTGCCAGCAGCCCGAGGGTGTACGAGCAGTACTTC. Amino acid sequence: CASSPRVYEQYF.

V and J are TRBV5-1 and TRBJ2-3; D is perhaps TRBD1 or TRBD2 (5 bases each). Germline values: CDR1 SGHRS, CDR2 YFSETQ. The CDR3 has 19 residues. Trimming stripped 2 bases from V and 0 bases from J, with 22 bases between. This CDR3 reads CASSFLSGTDLLSTDTQYF. For the CDR3, the DNA is TGCGCCAGCAGCTTTCTTTCAGGGACGGACCTTCTTAGCACAGATACGCAGTATTTT.

The rearrangement uses TRBV10-3 and TRBJ1-4; D is perhaps TRBD1 (5 bases). CDR3 length: 14 amino acids. The germline V and J ends were trimmed by 3 bases and 10 bases, with 15 bases remaining between them. Germline CDR1 reads ENHRY; CDR2 reads SYGVKD. As DNA, the CDR3 is TGTGCCATCAGTGAAAGGGATCGGGACGGAAAACTGTTTTTT. It translates to CAISERDRDGKLFF.

Remarks on this clone: The limits of the CDR3 on the DNA are not certain, so only TCRdb's listed CDR3 is given. CDR3 sequence: CAVGGGTRVRFF. The rearrangement joins TRBV10-3 to TRBJ2-1; the table's TRBD2 call for D was not verified on the DNA. Germline V CDR1 and CDR2: ENHRY, SYGVKD. The CDR3 has 12 amino acids, counting both end residues.

V and J are TRBV5-1 and TRBJ2-3; the match to TRBD1 covers 11 bases. Germline CDR1 and CDR2: SGHRS and YFSETQ. The CDR3 sequence is 15 residues long. J was trimmed by 5 bases and V by 4 bases; bases with no gene match: 6. The CDR3: CASSPGTGGIDTQYF. As DNA, the CDR3 is TGCGCCAGCAGCCCCGGGACAGGGGGAATAGATACGCAGTATTTT.

The V gene is TRBV28, the J gene TRBJ1-4, with no clear D. V lost 5 bases and J 1 base, leaving 11 bases between the germline ends. From germline, CDR1 is MDHEN and CDR2 SYDVKM. The CDR3 is 15 amino acids. CDR3 region: CASSPAGRTNEKLFF. The CDR3 DNA sequence: TGTGCCAGCAGTCCCGCGGGGAGAACTAATGAAAAACTGTTTTTT.

The table lists this clone with a count of one. The J gene is TRBJ2-2, the V gene TRBV28; 8 bases agree with TRBD1. Germline loops: CDR1 MDHEN, CDR2 SYDVKM. The CDR3 is made up of 14 amino acids. CDR3 residues: CATQGQVIAGELFF. The CDR3 nucleotides are TGTGCGACCCAGGGACAGGTTATTGCCGGGGAGCTGTTTTTT. The full variable domain, with the rest looked up from reference TRBV28 and TRBJ2-2, is DVKVTQSSRYLVKRTGEKVFLECVQDMDHENMFWYRQDPGLGLRLIYFSYDVKMKEKGDIPEGYSVSREKKERFSLILESASTNQTSMYLCATQGQVIAGELFFGEGSRLTVL.

The chain couples TRBV29-1 to TRBJ2-2; D gene ambiguous. This CDR3 is built from 12 residues. The V end was cut by 4 bases, the J end by 2 bases, with 5 bases between. Germline CDR1 reads SQVTM; CDR2 reads ANQGSEA. The CDR3 region has the DNA TGCAGCGTTGGGGTTAACACCGGGGAGCTGTTTTTT. Translating it yields CSVGVNTGELFF.

The chain combines TRBV7-8 with TRBJ1-2, with TRBD1 matching over 7 bases. Germline values: CDR1 SGHVS, CDR2 FQNEAQ. The CDR3 contains 16 residues. V gave up 1 base and J gave up 1 base; unmatched junction bases: 6. The CDR3: CASSLVGGGGNYGYTF. The CDR3 DNA reads TGTGCCAGCAGCTTAGTCGGAGGGGGCGGTAACTATGGCTACACCTTC.

This clone showed up just once. The chain joins TRBV18 to TRBJ1-2; D gene uncertain. V was cut by 0 bases and J by 7 bases, with 9 bases left in between. The CDR3 sequence is 13 residues long. Germline V gives CDR1 KGHSH, CDR2 LQKENI. DNA of the CDR3: TGTGCCAGCTCACCACCGGGGTACGGTGGCTACACCTTC. Translation: CASSPPGYGGYTF.

The V gene is TRBV28, the J gene TRBJ2-1; no clear D. The CDR3 is 14 residues long. Germline V gene data show CDR1 as MDHEN and CDR2 as SYDVKM. Trimming stripped 3 bases from V and 6 bases from J, with 12 bases between. CDR3 loop: CASSFEVVLNEQFF. Here the CDR3 DNA reads TGTGCCAGCAGTTTCGAGGTAGTGCTCAATGAGCAGTTCTTC.

The rearrangement links TRBV28 to TRBJ1-2, with no clear D. Trimming removed 5 bases from V and 0 bases from J, with 13 bases in between. Germline-derived CDR1 and CDR2 are MDHEN and SYDVKM. The CDR3 has 15 residues. This CDR3 reads CASSLIQNPNYGYTF. The CDR3 nucleotides read TGTGCCAGCAGTCTAATACAGAATCCTAACTATGGCTACACCTTC.

CDR3 region: CASSLGARSYNEQFF. DNA of the CDR3: TGTGCCAGCAGCTTGGGAGCTAGGTCCTACAATGAGCAGTTCTTC. The chain employs TRBV5-4 and TRBJ2-1, with D unresolved. Germline V gives CDR1 SGHNT, CDR2 YYREEE (reference sequence). This CDR3 is built from 15 residues. With 0 bases removed from V and 1 base from J, the gap between germline ends came to 8 bases.

The chain recombines TRBV15 with TRBJ2-7; D may be TRBD2 (7 bases). Between the trimmed V and J ends, which lost 5 bases and 5 bases, there was a span of 22 bases. The germline gives CDR1 LNHNV, CDR2 YYDKDF (reference sequence). The CDR3 totals 16 residues. CDR3: CATSGGGGRDSDEQYF. The CDR3 DNA is TGTGCCACCAGCGGAGGGGGGGGGCGCGATTCAGACGAGCAGTACTTC.

J is TRBJ2-1 and V is TRBV7-2, with TRBD2 identical over 11 bases. The V and J ends lost 9 bases and 3 bases, in that order; junction bases with no gene match: 1. The CDR3 loop spans 13 amino acids. Germline CDR1 SGHTA, CDR2 FQGNSA. The CDR3 DNA reads as TGTGCCAGTCTAGCGGGAGGCTACAATGAGCAGTTCTTC. This encodes CASLAGGYNEQFF.

This chain joins TRBV5-4 and TRBJ2-3; 7 nucleotides line up with TRBD1. The CDR3 is made up of 16 amino acids. Germline V gene lookup returns CDR1 SGHNT and CDR2 YYREEE (reference sequence). V shed 0 bases, J shed 1 base, and the junction held 5 bases outside the gene matches. In nucleotides, the CDR3 is TGTGCCAGCAGCTTGGGGCAGGGGGTGCGCACAGATACGCAGTATTTT. Translation: CASSLGQGVRTDTQYF.

Concerning this clone itself: The same CDR3 is also encoded by other DNA sequences in this sample. The chain carries TRBV18 and TRBJ1-5; D is possibly TRBD1 (6 bases). The CDR3 length is 15 residues. Looked up from germline, CDR1 is KGHSH and CDR2 is LQKENI. Trimming pared 2 bases from V and 1 base from J, leaving 9 bases between. CDR3: CASSPSQGSNQPQHF. DNA for the CDR3: TGTGCCAGCTCACCAAGCCAGGGGAGCAATCAGCCCCAGCATTTT.

J is TRBJ1-5 and V is TRBV5-1; the D is unclear. This CDR3 contains 15 residues. Trimming took 3 bases from V and 0 from J, leaving 10 bases between them. From germline, CDR1 is SGHRS and CDR2 YFSETQ. CDR3 amino acids: CASSYDGISNQPQHF. DNA of the CDR3: TGCGCCAGCAGCTACGACGGGATTAGCAATCAGCCCCAGCATTTT.

The chain combines TRBV11-2 with TRBJ2-7, with a tentative D call TRBD2 (5 bases). CDR3 length: 15 amino acids. From germline, CDR1 is SGHAT and CDR2 FQNNGV. V was cut by 5 bases and J by 2 bases, with 16 bases left in between. The CDR3 spells CASSPDGAVPYEQYF. The CDR3 DNA reads TGTGCCAGCAGCCCGGACGGAGCGGTACCCTACGAGCAGTACTTC.

The V call is TRBV7-2, the J call TRBJ2-3; tentatively, D is TRBD2 (5 bases). CDR3 length: 15 residues. Trimming removed 1 base from V and 0 bases from J, with 8 bases in between. The V gene's germline CDR1 is SGHTA and CDR2 FQGNSA. In nucleotides, the CDR3 is TGTGCCAGCAGCTTAGGTGAGGGAAGCACAGATACGCAGTATTTT. This encodes CASSLGEGSTDTQYF.